One and the same sample provided the 18 T cell receptor beta chains below, sequenced in a study of cytomegalovirus exposure and HLA in healthy donors (dated by TCRdb to about 2017). The library was obtained by the immunoSEQ multiplex PCR assay. A mixture of 60 forward primers for TCR Vbeta segments and 13 reverse primers for TCR Jbeta segments was used in the multiplex PCR. The immuneACCESS repertoire file appears here via TCRdb, limited to in-frame rearrangements. These files lack a portion of the clones; in checked studies, under half of the deficit traces to unresolved V genes, and the cause of the others is not known. The sample table lists over 150,000 clones, under 85% of them with a count of one. Of the sample, 4% to 6% falls within the top ten clones. The sample consisted of PBMCs. The receptors were sampled from a young man in good health and CMV-seronegative.

This sequence joins TRBV7-3 and TRBJ2-5; 10 bases agree with TRBD1. V lost 4 bases, J lost 4 bases, and 15 bases stayed unmatched. This CDR3 has 18 amino acids. Germline V lookup: CDR1 SGHTA, CDR2 FQGTGA. The CDR3 is CASSSSDRGREIGETQYF. The CDR3 coding sequence is TGTGCCAGCAGCTCCTCAGACAGGGGGCGGGAAATAGGAGAGACCCAGTACTTC.

The chain combines TRBV19 with TRBJ1-4; D is uncertain. The length of the CDR3 is 12 residues. V was clipped by 4 bases and J by 11 bases, with 11 bases between them. Germline lookup yields CDR1 LNHDA and CDR2 SQIVND (reference sequence). CDR3 protein: CASSTHSWKLFF. CDR3 bases: TGTGCCAGTAGTACCCACTCATGGAAACTGTTTTTT.

The table lists this clone with a few counts. V is TRBV4-3 and J is TRBJ2-5, with a tentative D call TRBD1 (6 bases). Trimming cost V 4 bases and J 2 bases, with 8 bases left between them. This CDR3 has 13 residues. Germline V gene data show CDR1 as LGHNA and CDR2 as YSLEER. For the CDR3, the DNA is TGCGCCAGCAGCCCAGGACAGCAAGAGACCCAGTACTTC. Protein sequence: CASSPGQQETQYF.

The rearrangement uses TRBV27 and TRBJ2-3, with TRBD2 as a possible D gene (6 bases). V was pared by 5 bases and J by 4 bases, with 13 bases between. The germline V gene encodes CDR1 MNHEY and CDR2 SMNVEV (reference sequence). The CDR3 is 14 residues long. CDR3 DNA: TGTGCCAGCAGTACTCGACTAGTACCAGATACGCAGTATTTT. The encoded protein is CASSTRLVPDTQYF.

This clone was picked up a small number of times. The J gene is TRBJ2-7, the V gene TRBV6-5, with TRBD1 matching over 10 bases. The CDR3 runs to 14 residues. Germline V gene sequence: CDR1 MNHEY, CDR2 SVGAGI. V dropped 6 bases and J dropped 1; count of bases not matched to a gene: 3. The CDR3 here is CASRLGQGSYEQYF. The CDR3, as DNA: TGTGCCAGCAGACTGGGACAGGGGTCCTACGAGCAGTACTTC.

J is TRBJ1-4 and V is TRBV2; D is undetermined. V was pared by 6 bases and J by 7 bases, with 6 bases between. This CDR3 is built from 11 residues. CDR1 and CDR2 from the germline V gene are SNHLY and FYNNEI. The CDR3 DNA is TGTGCCAGCAGAGCCCTTGAAAAACTGTTTTTT. Protein: CASRALEKLFF.

CDR3 sequence reads: CASSPGGREQYF. DNA of the CDR3: TGTGCCAGCAGCCCTGGAGGGCGCGAGCAGTACTTC. The chain couples TRBV7-8 to TRBJ2-7, with D perhaps TRBD2 (6 bases). Trimming pared 5 bases from V and 6 bases from J, leaving 11 bases between. The germline gives CDR1 SGHVS, CDR2 FQNEAQ. The CDR3 contains 12 residues.

The rearrangement links TRBV5-1 to TRBJ2-1; D call uncertain. The length of the CDR3 is 12 residues. Per the germline V gene, CDR1 is SGHRS and CDR2 is YFSETQ. The ends were cut back, 4 bases at V and 4 bases at J, with 6 bases in the middle. The CDR3 spells CASSLYYNEQFF. Here the CDR3 DNA reads TGCGCCAGCAGCCTATATTACAATGAGCAGTTCTTC.

This clone turned up a few times. The genes are TRBV6-1 and TRBJ1-5; 7 nucleotides match TRBD1. After removal of 4 bases from V and 11 bases from J, the junction contained 11 bases not matched to a gene. The germline V gene has CDR1 MNHNS and CDR2 SASEGT. The CDR3 has 14 residues. The CDR3 protein is CASSGTGVLWAQHF. The CDR3 nucleotides read TGTGCCAGCAGTGGGACAGGCGTCCTCTGGGCCCAGCATTTT.

This clone was found a few times. CDR3 sequence reads: CASSQVSLAGWEQFF. The CDR3 DNA is TGTGCCAGCAGCCAAGTATCGCTAGCGGGATGGGAGCAGTTCTTC. V usage is TRBV4-2 and J usage is TRBJ2-1; 9 bases line up with TRBD2. The germline V gene encodes CDR1 LGHNA and CDR2 YNFKEQ. The V and J ends lost 1 base and 10 bases, in that order; junction bases with no gene match: 8. The length of the CDR3 is 15 residues.

This clone was seen a few times. The chain links TRBV9 to TRBJ2-3, with 13 bases identical to TRBD2. Germline V CDR1 and CDR2: SGDLS, YYNGEE. Losses at the gene ends were 0 bases for V and 5 bases for J; bases not matched to a gene: 9. The CDR3 length is 18 residues. Here the CDR3 reads CASSVAGGTSGVIDTQYF. CDR3 DNA sequence: TGTGCCAGCAGCGTAGCTGGAGGGACTAGCGGGGTTATAGATACGCAGTATTTT.

The V and J genes are TRBV28 and TRBJ2-7; D possibly corresponds to TRBD1 (6 bases). The V end was cut by 10 bases, the J end by 3 bases, with 22 bases between. This CDR3 is built from 15 residues. Germline assignment: CDR1 MDHEN and CDR2 SYDVKM. CDR3 DNA sequence: TGTGCCACCACTAGTTTGGGGGACACTTTCTACGAGCAGTACTTC. It is translated as CATTSLGDTFYEQYF.

The chain couples TRBV18 to TRBJ2-1; the match to TRBD1 covers 7 bases. CDR1 and CDR2 from the germline V gene are KGHSH and LQKENI. The trim removed 5 bases at V and 8 bases at J, leaving 3 bases unmatched. The CDR3 length is 12 residues. The chain's CDR3 is CASSYRGYEQFF. The CDR3 bases are TGTGCCAGCTCATACAGGGGCTATGAGCAGTTCTTC. The variable domain in full, with the rest retrieved from reference TRBV18 and TRBJ2-1, is NAGVMQNPRHLVRRRGQEARLRCSPMKGHSHVYWYRQLPEEGLKFMVYLQKENIIDESGMPKERFSAEFPKEGPSILRIQQVVRGDSAAYFCASSYRGYEQFFGPGTRLTVL.

J is TRBJ2-2 and V is TRBV7-8; TRBD2 might be the D (6 bases). Germline V CDR1 and CDR2: SGHVS, FQNEAQ. The V end was cut by 5 bases, the J end by 0 bases, with 22 bases between. This CDR3 comprises 19 residues. CDR3 protein: CASSPSGVASLANTGELFF. CDR3 in DNA: TGTGCCAGCAGCCCTTCGGGAGTGGCAAGCCTTGCGAACACCGGGGAGCTGTTTTTT. The whole variable domain, remainder taken from reference TRBV7-8 and TRBJ2-2, is GAGVSQSPRYKVAKRGQDVALRCDPISGHVSLFWYQQALGQGPEFLTYFQNEAQLDKSGLPSDRFFAERPEGSVSTLKIQRTQQEDSAVYLCASSPSGVASLANTGELFFGEGSRLTVL.

J is TRBJ2-5 and V is TRBV2; a weak D match, TRBD1 (6 bases). CDR1 is SNHLY and CDR2 is FYNNEI in the germline V gene. Trimming took 4 bases from V and 0 from J, leaving 6 bases between them. The CDR3 consists of 13 residues. The DNA of the CDR3 is TGTGCCAGCAGTGGGACAGACCAAGAGACCCAGTACTTC. Translation: CASSGTDQETQYF.

V is TRBV10-3 and J is TRBJ2-1; possibly TRBD1 for D (5 bases). Trimming pared 11 bases from V and 6 bases from J, leaving 11 bases between. Germline loops: CDR1 ENHRY, CDR2 SYGVKD. The CDR3 extends over 11 amino acids. The CDR3 DNA follows: TGTGCCTCCAGGGCCCTCAATGAGCAGTTCTTC. Translation: CASRALNEQFF.

The rearrangement joins TRBV15 to TRBJ2-7, with TRBD2 matching over 12 bases. Germline CDR1 LNHNV, CDR2 YYDKDF (reference sequence). The CDR3 runs to 16 residues. Germline trimming cut 2 bases from V and 1 base from J; bases unmatched to any gene: 3. The CDR3 coding sequence is TGTGCCACCAGCAGACAACTAGCGGGAGGATCCTACGAGCAGTACTTC. It encodes CATSRQLAGGSYEQYF.

The rearrangement uses TRBV19 and TRBJ1-5, with D unclear. Trimming shortened V by 3 bases and J by 3 bases, and 12 bases separated the two germline ends. The CDR3 sequence is 15 residues long. Germline loops: CDR1 LNHDA, CDR2 SQIVND (reference sequence). CDR3 region: CASSIEGSHNQPQHF. The CDR3 bases are TGTGCCAGTAGTATTGAGGGCAGCCACAATCAGCCCCAGCATTTT. Drawing the rest from reference TRBV19 and TRBJ1-5, the complete variable domain is DGGITQSPKYLFRKEGQNVTLSCEQNLNHDAMYWYRQDPGQGLRLIYYSQIVNDFQKGDIAEGYSVSREKKESFPLTVTSAQKNPTAFYLCASSIEGSHNQPQHFGDGTRLSIL.